This TCR beta chain was recorded in a study of blood T cell repertoires in COVID-19. The wider study: Researchers got acute and convalescent COVID-19 samples from the United States, Italy and Spain. Sample material is recorded as cDNA or gDNA derived from T cells, B-cell-depleted T cells, or PBMCs.

The CDR3 has 15 residues. CDR1 is SGDLS, CDR2 YYNGEE, per germline. V lost 4 bases and J lost 5, with 19 bases in between. Original handling: Quantification of nucleated cells was approximated via reference gene primer amplification. Assay used: immunoSEQ multiplex PCR; TCRdb lists only in-frame clones, some missing. That table is the source of V, J and clone size, and D and trimming were worked out from the DNA. This table has 85,000 to 100,000 clones, 75% to 85% appearing once. The sample taken for sequencing was peripheral blood. The V gene is TRBV9, the J gene TRBJ2-7; TRBD1 might be the D (6 bases). The source is an elderly woman with active or convalescent COVID-19. The CDR3 DNA follows: TGTGCCAGCAGCACCGCAAGCAGGGGTAGAGACGAGCAGTACTTC. As protein: CASSTASRGRDEQYF.